This entry is about one T cell receptor beta chain. Antigen unknown. PCR was performed using 60 Vbeta and 13 Jbeta primers. Assay: immunoSEQ multiplex PCR; the TCRdb copy retains only in-frame clones and omits some. The sample consists of more than 95,000 clones, about 80% of them appearing once. Deletions cut 2 bases from V and 0 bases from J, with 11 bases between. This CDR3 is built from 16 residues. Germline V gives CDR1 MNHEY, CDR2 SVGAGI. The data were taken from a study of cytomegalovirus exposure and HLA in healthy donors. Overall study findings and caveats: A later analysis associated 15,000 or so TCR beta sequences with HLA alleles at a 0.05 false discovery rate.

Sequences were obtained from PBMCs. This chain connects TRBV6-5 to TRBJ2-1, with D possibly matching TRBD2 (5 bases). This TCR was sampled from a woman between 50 and 59 years old in good health and CMV-seropositive. The CDR3 region has the DNA TGTGCCAGCAGTTACCGCCCTGGGAGCTCCTACAATGAGCAGTTCTTC. Translated, it gives CASSYRPGSSYNEQFF.